This TCR beta chain was recovered during a study of T cells after yellow fever vaccination. Regarding this clonotype: The antigen is unknown.

The germline CDR1 and CDR2 sequences are SQVTM and ANQGSEA. CDR3 length equals 14 residues. Trimming left V 6 bases short and J 6 bases short, with 20 bases between. General observations from the study: Peak timing came faster in the weaker secondary response, day 5 versus 15. Post-booster samples contained most primary-vaccination clones (roughly 96% CD4, around 89% CD8). Abundant clonotypes from the bulk population could get into FACS-sorted repertoires as contaminants.

A universal primer site and UMIs were added as TCR cDNA was made by 5'RACE template switching. One entry per CDR3 protein, called by TCRdb with MiXCR from the 5' RACE reads. This table holds about 510,000 distinct CDR3 sequences, 21% found once. The rearrangement uses TRBV29-1 and TRBJ1-1, with a weak D call TRBD1 (6 bases). The sequence derives from a man aged 18-30 years who received the YFV17D yellow fever vaccine. Sequenced here: PBMCs, sampled approximately 22 days after the first yellow fever vaccination. CDR3 DNA sequence: TGCAGCGTGGACTACAGGGCGTTAGGCTCTGAAGCTTTCTTT. This codes for CSVDYRALGSEAFF.